This TCR beta chain was sequenced in a study of T cell repertoires in cytomegalovirus infection. Study details: Peptides in the study included HLA-C-restricted and HLA-B-restricted CMV epitopes.

About this clonotype: What it recognizes is unknown.

CDR1 SGHRS and CDR2 YFSETQ come from the germline V gene. The CDR3 extends over 14 amino acids. Trimming stripped 4 bases from V and 7 bases from J, with 12 bases between. TCRdb re-called the reads through MiXCR, storing one row per CDR3 protein. The table records about 830,000 distinct CDR3 sequences, about 30% of them present only once. Overall study findings and caveats: The ex vivo response showed dominance by HLA-C-restricted CMV-specific TCR beta clonotypes.

The chain links TRBV5-1 to TRBJ1-6; weak D call: TRBD1 (5 bases). This material consisted of cultured CD8+ T cells from PBMCs, taken from culture after CMV antigen stimulation. The source is a human donor in good health (CMV status not recorded). Some clones in this sample may be carry-over from other donors' samples. CDR3 nucleotide sequence: TGCGCCAGCAGCCCGGGAGGGGCCAATTCACCCCTCCACTTT. This translates into CASSPGGANSPLHF.